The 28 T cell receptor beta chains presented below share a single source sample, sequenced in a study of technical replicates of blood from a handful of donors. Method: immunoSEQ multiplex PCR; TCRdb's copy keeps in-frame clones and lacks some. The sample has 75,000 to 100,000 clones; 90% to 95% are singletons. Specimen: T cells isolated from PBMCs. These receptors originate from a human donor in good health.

CDR3 region: CAWSATGEKLFF. The CDR3 DNA follows: TGTGCCTGGAGTGCCACAGGGGAAAAACTGTTTTTT. This chain joins TRBV30 and TRBJ1-4, with D perhaps matching TRBD1 (6 bases). V was pared by 1 base and J by 8 bases, with 8 bases between. The CDR3 is 12 residues long. CDR1 and CDR2 from the germline V gene are GTSNPN and SVGIG (reference sequence).

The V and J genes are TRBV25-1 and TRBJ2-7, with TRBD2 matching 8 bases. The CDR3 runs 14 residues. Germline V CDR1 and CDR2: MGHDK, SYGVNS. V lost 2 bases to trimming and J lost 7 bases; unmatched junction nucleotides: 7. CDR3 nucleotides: TGTGCCAGCAGTGAAATGGCGGGAGGTCGAGAGCAGTACTTC. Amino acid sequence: CASSEMAGGREQYF.

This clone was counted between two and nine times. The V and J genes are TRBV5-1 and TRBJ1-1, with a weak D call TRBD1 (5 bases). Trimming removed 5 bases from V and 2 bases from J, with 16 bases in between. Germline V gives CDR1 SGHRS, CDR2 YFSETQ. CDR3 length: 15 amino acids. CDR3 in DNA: TGCGCCAGCAGGGGGCCAGGGCCGCACAACACTGAAGCTTTCTTT. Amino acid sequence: CASRGPGPHNTEAFF.

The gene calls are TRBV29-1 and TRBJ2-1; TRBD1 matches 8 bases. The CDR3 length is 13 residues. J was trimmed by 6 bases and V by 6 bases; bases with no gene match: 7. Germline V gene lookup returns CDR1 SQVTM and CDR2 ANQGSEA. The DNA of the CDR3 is TGCAGCGTGTTCGGGGACAGGACCAATGAGCAGTTCTTC. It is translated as CSVFGDRTNEQFF.

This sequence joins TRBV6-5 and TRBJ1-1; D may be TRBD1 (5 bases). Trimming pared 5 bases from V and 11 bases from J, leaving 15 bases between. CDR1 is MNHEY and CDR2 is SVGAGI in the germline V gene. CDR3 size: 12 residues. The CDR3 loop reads CASSAWGDQAFF. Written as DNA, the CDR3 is TGTGCCAGCAGTGCCTGGGGGGACCAGGCTTTCTTT.

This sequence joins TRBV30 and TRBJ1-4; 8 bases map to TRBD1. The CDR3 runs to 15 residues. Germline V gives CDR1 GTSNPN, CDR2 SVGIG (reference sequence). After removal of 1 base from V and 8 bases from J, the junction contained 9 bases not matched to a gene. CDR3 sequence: CAWSAPGTGGEKLFF. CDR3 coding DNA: TGTGCCTGGAGTGCCCCCGGGACAGGAGGGGAAAAACTGTTTTTT.

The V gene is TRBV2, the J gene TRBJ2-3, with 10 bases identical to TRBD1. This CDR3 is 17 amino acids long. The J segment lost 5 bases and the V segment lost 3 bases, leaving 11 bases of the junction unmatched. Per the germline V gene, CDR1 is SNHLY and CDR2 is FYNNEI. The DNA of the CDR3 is TGTGCCAGCAGTGATAGTTTGGGACAGGGGATTTTAGATACGCAGTATTTT. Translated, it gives CASSDSLGQGILDTQYF.

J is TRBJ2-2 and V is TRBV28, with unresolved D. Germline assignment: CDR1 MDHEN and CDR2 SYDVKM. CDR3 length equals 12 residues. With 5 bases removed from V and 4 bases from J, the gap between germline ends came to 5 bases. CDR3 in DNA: TGTGCCAGCAGTCCGGTCACCGGGGAGCTGTTTTTT. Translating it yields CASSPVTGELFF.

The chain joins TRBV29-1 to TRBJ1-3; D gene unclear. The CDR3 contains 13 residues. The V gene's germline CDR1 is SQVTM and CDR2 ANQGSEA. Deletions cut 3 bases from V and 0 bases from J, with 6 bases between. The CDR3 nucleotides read TGCAGCGTTGAGGCCAACTCTGGAAACACCATATATTTT. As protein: CSVEANSGNTIYF.

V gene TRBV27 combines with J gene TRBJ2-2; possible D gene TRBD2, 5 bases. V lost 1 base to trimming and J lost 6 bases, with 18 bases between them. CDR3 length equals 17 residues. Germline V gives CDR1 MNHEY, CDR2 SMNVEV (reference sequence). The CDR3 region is CASSLYSGWGYPGELFF. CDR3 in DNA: TGTGCCAGCAGTTTATATTCGGGGTGGGGTTACCCCGGGGAGCTGTTTTTT.

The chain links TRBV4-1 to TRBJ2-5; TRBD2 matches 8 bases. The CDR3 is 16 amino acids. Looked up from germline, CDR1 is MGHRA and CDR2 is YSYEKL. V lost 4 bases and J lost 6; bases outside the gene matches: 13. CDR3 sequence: CASSRRGLEPSQTQYF. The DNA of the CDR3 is TGCGCCAGCAGCCGCAGGGGACTAGAACCCTCCCAGACCCAGTACTTC.

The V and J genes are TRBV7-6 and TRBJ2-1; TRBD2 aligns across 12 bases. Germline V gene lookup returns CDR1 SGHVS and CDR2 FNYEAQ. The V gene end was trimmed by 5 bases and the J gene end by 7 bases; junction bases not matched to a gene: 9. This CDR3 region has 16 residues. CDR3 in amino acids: CASSRRLAGGPNEQFF. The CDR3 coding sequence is TGTGCCAGCAGCCGCCGGCTAGCGGGGGGGCCTAATGAGCAGTTCTTC.

CDR3 bases: TGCGCCAGCAGCTTGGCGGGGGGGGAGAATAATGAGCAGTTCTTC. It encodes CASSLAGGENNEQFF. V gene TRBV5-1 combines with J gene TRBJ2-1; 8 bases fit TRBD2. V shed 0 bases and J 7 bases; nucleotides not matched to a gene: 6. The CDR3 spans 15 residues. From germline, CDR1 is SGHRS and CDR2 YFSETQ.

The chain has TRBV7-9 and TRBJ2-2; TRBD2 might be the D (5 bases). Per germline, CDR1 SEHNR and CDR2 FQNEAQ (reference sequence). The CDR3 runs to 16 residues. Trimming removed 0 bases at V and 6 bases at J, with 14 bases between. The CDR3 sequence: CASSLAGVTFAGELFF. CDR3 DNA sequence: TGTGCCAGCAGCTTAGCCGGGGTGACGTTCGCCGGGGAGCTGTTTTTT. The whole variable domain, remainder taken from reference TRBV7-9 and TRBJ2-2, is DTGVSQNPRHKITKRGQNVTFRCDPISEHNRLYWYRQTLGQGPEFLTYFQNEAQLEKSRLLSDRFSAERPKGSFSTLEIQRTEQGDSAMYLCASSLAGVTFAGELFFGEGSRLTVL.

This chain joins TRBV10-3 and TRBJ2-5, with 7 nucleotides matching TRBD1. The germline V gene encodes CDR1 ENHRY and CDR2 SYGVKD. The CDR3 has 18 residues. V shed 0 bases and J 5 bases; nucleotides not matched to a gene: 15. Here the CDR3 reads CAISESSVWDRRRETQYF. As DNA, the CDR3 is TGTGCCATCAGTGAGTCGAGTGTTTGGGACAGACGTAGGGAGACCCAGTACTTC.

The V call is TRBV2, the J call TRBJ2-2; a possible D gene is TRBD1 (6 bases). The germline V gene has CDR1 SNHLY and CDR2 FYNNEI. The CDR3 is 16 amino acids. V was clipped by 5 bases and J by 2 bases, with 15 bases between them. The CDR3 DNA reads TGTGCCAGCAGTCCGCGCGACAGGCTAAACACCGGGGAGCTGTTTTTT. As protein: CASSPRDRLNTGELFF.

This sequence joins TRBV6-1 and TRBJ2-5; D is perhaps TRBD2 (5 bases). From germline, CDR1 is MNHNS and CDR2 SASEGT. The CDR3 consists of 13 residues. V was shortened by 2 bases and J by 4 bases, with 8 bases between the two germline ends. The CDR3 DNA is TGTGCCAGCAGTGAATCGGGAACAGAGACCCAGTACTTC. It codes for CASSESGTETQYF.

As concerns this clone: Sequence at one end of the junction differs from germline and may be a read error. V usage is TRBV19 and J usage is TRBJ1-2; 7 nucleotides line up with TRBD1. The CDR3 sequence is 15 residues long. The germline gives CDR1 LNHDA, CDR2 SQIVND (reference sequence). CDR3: CASSPPRDRYYGYTF. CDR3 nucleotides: TGTGCCAGTAGTCCACCCCGGGACAGATACTACGGCTACACCTTC.

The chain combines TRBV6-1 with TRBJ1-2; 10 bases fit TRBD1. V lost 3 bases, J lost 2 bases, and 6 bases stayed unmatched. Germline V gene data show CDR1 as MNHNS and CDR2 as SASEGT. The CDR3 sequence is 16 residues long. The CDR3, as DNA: TGTGCCAGCAGTGATGCCGGGACAGGGGCGAACTATGGCTACACCTTC. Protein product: CASSDAGTGANYGYTF.

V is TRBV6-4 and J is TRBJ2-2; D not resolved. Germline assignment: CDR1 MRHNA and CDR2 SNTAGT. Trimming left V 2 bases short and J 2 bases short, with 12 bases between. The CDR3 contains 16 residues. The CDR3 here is CASSDNSERNTGELFF. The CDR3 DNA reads TGTGCCAGCAGTGACAATTCGGAGAGAAACACCGGGGAGCTGTTTTTT.

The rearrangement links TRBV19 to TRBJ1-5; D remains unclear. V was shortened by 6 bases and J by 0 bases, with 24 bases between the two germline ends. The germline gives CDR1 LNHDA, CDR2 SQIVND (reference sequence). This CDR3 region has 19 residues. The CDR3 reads CASSQRPKYSEDSNQPQHF. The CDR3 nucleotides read TGTGCCAGTAGCCAAAGACCCAAATACTCCGAGGATAGCAATCAGCCCCAGCATTTT.

This CDR3 is CASSAWPINQETQYF. The CDR3 coding sequence is TGTGCCAGCAGCGCTTGGCCGATCAACCAAGAGACCCAGTACTTC. The V call is TRBV9, the J call TRBJ2-5, with unresolved D. Germline loops: CDR1 SGDLS, CDR2 YYNGEE. V lost 3 bases, J lost 0 bases, and 12 bases lay in between. The CDR3 has 15 residues.

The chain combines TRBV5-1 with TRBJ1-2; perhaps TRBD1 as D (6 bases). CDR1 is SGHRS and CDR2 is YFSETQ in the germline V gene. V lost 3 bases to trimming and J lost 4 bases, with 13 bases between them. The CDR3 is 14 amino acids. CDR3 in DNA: TGCGCCAGCAGCTCTCCGGGACACGTCTATGGCTACACCTTC. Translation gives CASSSPGHVYGYTF.

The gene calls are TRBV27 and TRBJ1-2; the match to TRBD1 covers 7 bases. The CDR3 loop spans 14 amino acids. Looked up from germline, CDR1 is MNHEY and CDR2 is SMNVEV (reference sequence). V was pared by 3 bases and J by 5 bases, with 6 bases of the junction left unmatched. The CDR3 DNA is TGTGCCAGCAGTTTCGACAGGGCGGGGTATGGCTACACCTTC. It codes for CASSFDRAGYGYTF.

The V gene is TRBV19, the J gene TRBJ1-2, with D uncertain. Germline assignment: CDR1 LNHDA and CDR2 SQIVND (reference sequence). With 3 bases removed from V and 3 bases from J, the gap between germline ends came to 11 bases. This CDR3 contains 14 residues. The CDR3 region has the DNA TGTGCCAGTAGTATGACGAGGGATCACTATGGCTACACCTTC. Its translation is CASSMTRDHYGYTF. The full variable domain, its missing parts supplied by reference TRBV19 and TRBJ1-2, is DGGITQSPKYLFRKEGQNVTLSCEQNLNHDAMYWYRQDPGQGLRLIYYSQIVNDFQKGDIAEGYSVSREKKESFPLTVTSAQKNPTAFYLCASSMTRDHYGYTFGSGTRLTVV.

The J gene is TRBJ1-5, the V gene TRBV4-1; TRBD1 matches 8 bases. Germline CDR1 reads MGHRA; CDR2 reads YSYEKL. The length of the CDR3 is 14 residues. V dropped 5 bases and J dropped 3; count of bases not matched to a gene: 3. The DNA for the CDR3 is TGCGCCAGCAGCTGGACAGGGCCCAATCAGCCCCAGCATTTT. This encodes CASSWTGPNQPQHF.

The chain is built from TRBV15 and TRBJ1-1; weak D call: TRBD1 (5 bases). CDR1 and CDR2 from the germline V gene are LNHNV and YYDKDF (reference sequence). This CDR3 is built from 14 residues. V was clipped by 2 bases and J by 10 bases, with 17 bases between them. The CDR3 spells CATSRTRGGERAFF. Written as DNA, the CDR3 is TGTGCCACCAGCAGAACAAGGGGTGGGGAACGAGCTTTCTTT.

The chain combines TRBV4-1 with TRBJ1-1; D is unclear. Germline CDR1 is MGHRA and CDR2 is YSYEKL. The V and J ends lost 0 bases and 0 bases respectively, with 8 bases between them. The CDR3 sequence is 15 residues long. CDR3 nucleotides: TGCGCCAGCAGCCAAGAGTTGAACTTGAACACTGAAGCTTTCTTT. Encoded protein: CASSQELNLNTEAFF.